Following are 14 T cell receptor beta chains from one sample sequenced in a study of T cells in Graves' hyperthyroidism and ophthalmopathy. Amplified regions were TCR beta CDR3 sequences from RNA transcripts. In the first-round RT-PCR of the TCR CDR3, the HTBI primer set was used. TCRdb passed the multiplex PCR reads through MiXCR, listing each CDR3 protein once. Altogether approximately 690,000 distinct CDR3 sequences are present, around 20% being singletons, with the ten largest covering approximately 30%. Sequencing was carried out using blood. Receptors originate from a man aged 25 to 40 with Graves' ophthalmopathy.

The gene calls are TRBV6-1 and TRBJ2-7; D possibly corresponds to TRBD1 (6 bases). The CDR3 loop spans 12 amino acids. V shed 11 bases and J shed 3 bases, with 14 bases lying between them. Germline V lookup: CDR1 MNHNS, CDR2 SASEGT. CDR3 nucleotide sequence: TGTGCCTCCCTAGTGGACAGCTACGAGCAGTACTTC. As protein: CASLVDSYEQYF.

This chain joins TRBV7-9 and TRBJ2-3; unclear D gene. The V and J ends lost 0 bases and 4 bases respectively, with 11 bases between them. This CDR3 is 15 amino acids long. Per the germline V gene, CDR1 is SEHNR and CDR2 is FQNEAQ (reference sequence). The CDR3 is CASSLAPGSPDTQYF. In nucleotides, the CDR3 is TGTGCCAGCAGCTTAGCACCCGGAAGCCCAGATACGCAGTATTTT.

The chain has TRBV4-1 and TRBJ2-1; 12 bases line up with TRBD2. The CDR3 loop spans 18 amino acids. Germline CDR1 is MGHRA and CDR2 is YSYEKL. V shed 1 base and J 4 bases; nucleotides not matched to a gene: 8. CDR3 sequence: CASSQGLAGVPIYNEQFF. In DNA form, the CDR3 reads TGCGCCAGCAGCCAAGGACTAGCGGGAGTTCCCATTTACAATGAGCAGTTCTTC.

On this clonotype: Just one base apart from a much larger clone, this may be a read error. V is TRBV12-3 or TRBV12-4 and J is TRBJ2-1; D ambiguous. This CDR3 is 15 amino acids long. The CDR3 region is CASSLVFSGCNEQFF. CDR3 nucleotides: TGTGCCAGCAGCTTAGTGTTCTCTGGCTGCAATGAGCAGTTCTTC.

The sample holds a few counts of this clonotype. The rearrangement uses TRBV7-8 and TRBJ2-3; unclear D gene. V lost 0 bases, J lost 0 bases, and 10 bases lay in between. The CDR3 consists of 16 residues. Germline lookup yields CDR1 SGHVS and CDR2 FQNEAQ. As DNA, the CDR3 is TGTGCCAGCAGCTTAGCCAGGATTTCTAGCACAGATACGCAGTATTTT. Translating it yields CASSLARISSTDTQYF. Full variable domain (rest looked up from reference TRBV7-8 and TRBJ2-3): GAGVSQSPRYKVAKRGQDVALRCDPISGHVSLFWYQQALGQGPEFLTYFQNEAQLDKSGLPSDRFFAERPEGSVSTLKIQRTQQEDSAVYLCASSLARISSTDTQYFGPGTRLTVL.

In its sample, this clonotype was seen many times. CDR3 nucleotide sequence: TGTGCCAGCTCACCACCCGCCATATGGCATGAGCAGTTCTTC. Protein: CASSPPAIWHEQFF. The genes are TRBV18 and TRBJ2-1; D is uncertain. The CDR3 runs to 14 residues. V shed 0 bases and J shed 8 bases, with 11 bases lying between them. CDR1 is KGHSH, CDR2 LQKENI, per germline.

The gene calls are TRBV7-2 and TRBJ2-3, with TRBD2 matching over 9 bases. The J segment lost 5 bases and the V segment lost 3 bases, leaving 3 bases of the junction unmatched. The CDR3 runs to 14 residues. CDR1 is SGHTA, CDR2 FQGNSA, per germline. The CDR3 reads CASSFSGGQDTQYF. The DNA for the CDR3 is TGTGCCAGCAGCTTTAGCGGGGGCCAAGATACGCAGTATTTT.

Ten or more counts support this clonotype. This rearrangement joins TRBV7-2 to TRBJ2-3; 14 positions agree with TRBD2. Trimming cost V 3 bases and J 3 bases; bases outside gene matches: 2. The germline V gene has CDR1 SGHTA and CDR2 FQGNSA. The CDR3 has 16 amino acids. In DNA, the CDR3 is TGTGCCAGCAGCTTCCGGACTAGCGGGAGGACAGATACGCAGTATTTT. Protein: CASSFRTSGRTDTQYF.

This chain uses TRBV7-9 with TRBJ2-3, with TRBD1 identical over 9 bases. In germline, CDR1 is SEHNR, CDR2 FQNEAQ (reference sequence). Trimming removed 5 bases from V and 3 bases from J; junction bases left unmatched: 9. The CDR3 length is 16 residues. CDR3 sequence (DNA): TGTGCCAGCAGCCCGGGACAGGGTATGAGGACAGATACGCAGTATTTT. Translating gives CASSPGQGMRTDTQYF.

Here the CDR3 DNA reads TGTGCCAGCAGCTTGGCTAAGCAGTACTTC. As protein: CASSLAKQYF. This chain connects TRBV7-9 to TRBJ2-7; D is ambiguous. The ends were cut back, 3 bases at V and 8 bases at J, with 5 bases in the middle. Germline assignment: CDR1 SEHNR and CDR2 FQNEAQ (reference sequence). This CDR3 is built from 10 residues.

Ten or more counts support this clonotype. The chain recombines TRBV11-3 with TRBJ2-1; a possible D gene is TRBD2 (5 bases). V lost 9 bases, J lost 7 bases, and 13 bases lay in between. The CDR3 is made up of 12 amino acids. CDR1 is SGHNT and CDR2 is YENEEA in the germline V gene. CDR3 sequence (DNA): TGTGCCAGGAGAGGGCACCCGAATGAGCAGTTCTTC. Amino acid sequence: CARRGHPNEQFF.

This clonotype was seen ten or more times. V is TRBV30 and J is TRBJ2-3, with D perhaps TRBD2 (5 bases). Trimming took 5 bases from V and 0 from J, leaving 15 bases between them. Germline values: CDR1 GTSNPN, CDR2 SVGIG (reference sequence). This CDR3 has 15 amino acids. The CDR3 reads CAWEGSITSTDTQYF. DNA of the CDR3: TGTGCCTGGGAGGGCAGTATAACTAGCACAGATACGCAGTATTTT. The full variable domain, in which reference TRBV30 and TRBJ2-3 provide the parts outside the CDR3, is SQTIHQWPATLVQPVGSPLSLECTVEGTSNPNLYWYRQAAGRGLQLLFYSVGIGQISSEVPQNLSASRPQDRQFILSSKKLLLSDSGFYLCAWEGSITSTDTQYFGPGTRLTVL.

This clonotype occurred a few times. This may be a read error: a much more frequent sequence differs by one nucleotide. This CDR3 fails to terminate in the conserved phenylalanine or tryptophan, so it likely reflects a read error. CDR3: CATWGGGSGNQPQHL. The CDR3, as DNA: TGTGCCACCTGGGGGGGGGGGAGCGGCAATCAGCCCCAGCATCTT. V is TRBV28 and J is TRBJ1-5, with a possible D match to TRBD1 (5 bases). The V gene's germline CDR1 is MDHEN and CDR2 SYDVKM. V was pared by 10 bases and J by 2 bases, with 18 bases between. The CDR3 is 15 residues long.

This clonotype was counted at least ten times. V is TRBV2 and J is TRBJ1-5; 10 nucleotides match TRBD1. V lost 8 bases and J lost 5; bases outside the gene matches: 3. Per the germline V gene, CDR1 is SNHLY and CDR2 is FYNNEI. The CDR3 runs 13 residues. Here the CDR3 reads CASGGTGDQPQHF. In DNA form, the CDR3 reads TGTGCCAGCGGAGGGACAGGGGATCAGCCCCAGCATTTT.